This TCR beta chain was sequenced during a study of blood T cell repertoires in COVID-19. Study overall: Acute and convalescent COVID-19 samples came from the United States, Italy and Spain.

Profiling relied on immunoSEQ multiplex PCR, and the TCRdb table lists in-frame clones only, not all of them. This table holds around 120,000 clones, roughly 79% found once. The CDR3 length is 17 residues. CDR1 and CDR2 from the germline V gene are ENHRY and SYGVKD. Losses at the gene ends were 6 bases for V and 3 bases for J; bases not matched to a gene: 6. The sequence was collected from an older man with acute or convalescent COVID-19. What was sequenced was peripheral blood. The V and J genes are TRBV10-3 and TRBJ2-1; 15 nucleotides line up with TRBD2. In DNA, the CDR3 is TGTGCCATCAGCGGGACTAGCGGGGGGTATGGCTACAATGAGCAGTTCTTC. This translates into CAISGTSGGYGYNEQFF.